This T cell receptor (beta chain) was observed in a study of PD-1 blockade in mismatch repair-deficient tumors (dated 2017 in TCRdb). Study-level background: Between late 2013 and late 2016, roughly 78 consecutive patients with some twelve mismatch repair-deficient cancer types, all previously treated and progressing, were enrolled in the trial. Tumor-associated T cell clones in the peripheral blood of patients responding to PD-1 blockade were tracked using deep sequencing of TCR CDR3 regions.

For each enrolled patient, mismatch repair deficiency was established using either polymerase chain reaction or immunohistochemistry. TCR sequencing was carried out for three patients who responded to pembrolizumab therapy. The phase II trial prospectively tested pembrolizumab PD-1 blockade in advanced mismatch repair-deficient cancers regardless of tissue of origin. Peripheral blood T cell samples were collected serially, before PD-1 blockade began and at several time points afterward. Blood sampling times were reported as weeks after the first pembrolizumab dose. The CDR3 contains 13 residues, cysteine and phenylalanine counted. Solely the CDR3 DNA is kept, with 39 bases framed from the first base. V and J lose 1 base and 3 bases, and a span of 4 bases separates them. CDR1 and CDR2 are drawn from the germline V gene (reference sequence): LNHNV, YYDKDF. In regard to this clone: This clone's antigen is unknown. The record has no base qualities; no much larger clone is one base away.

Broad study findings and their caveats: Clones residing in the tumor, which were often undetectable in blood before treatment, expanded quickly after pembrolizumab and then contracted, generally before radiologic responses.

The library was obtained by the immunoSEQ multiplex PCR assay. TCRdb re-hosts the immuneACCESS table, in-frame sequences only. Its copies lack some clones; in the studies checked, an unresolved V gene accounts for under half of them, and the cause for the rest is not known. A total of tens of thousands of clones appear in this sample, just under 85% of them only once. More than 15% of the sample comes from the top ten. The sequence joins TRBV15 to TRBJ1-5, with the D gene not clear enough to name. The input for sequencing was peripheral blood, taken 2 weeks after starting pembrolizumab. This receptor was taken from an adult with mismatch repair-deficient cancer. DNA sequence: TGTGCCACCAGCAGAGGGATCAATCAGCCCCAGCATTTT. Its product reads: CATSRGINQPQHF. Extended through the reference TRBV15 and TRBJ1-5 proteins, this CDR3 yields the full variable domain: DAMVIQNPRYQVTQFGKPVTLSCSQTLNHNVMYWYQQKSSQAPKLLFHYYDKDFNNEADTPDNFQSRRPNTSFCFLDIRSPGLGDTAMYLCATSRGINQPQHFGDGTRLSIL.